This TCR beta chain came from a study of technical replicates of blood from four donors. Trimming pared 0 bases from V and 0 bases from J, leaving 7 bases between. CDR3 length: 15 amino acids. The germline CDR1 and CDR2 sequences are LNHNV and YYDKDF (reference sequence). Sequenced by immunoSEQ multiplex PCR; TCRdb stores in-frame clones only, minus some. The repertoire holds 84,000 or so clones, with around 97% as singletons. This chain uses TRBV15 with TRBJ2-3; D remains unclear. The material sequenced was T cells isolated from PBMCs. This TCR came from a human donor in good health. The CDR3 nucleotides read TGTGCCACCAGCAGAGATTTGCAGAGCACAGATACGCAGTATTTT. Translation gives CATSRDLQSTDTQYF.